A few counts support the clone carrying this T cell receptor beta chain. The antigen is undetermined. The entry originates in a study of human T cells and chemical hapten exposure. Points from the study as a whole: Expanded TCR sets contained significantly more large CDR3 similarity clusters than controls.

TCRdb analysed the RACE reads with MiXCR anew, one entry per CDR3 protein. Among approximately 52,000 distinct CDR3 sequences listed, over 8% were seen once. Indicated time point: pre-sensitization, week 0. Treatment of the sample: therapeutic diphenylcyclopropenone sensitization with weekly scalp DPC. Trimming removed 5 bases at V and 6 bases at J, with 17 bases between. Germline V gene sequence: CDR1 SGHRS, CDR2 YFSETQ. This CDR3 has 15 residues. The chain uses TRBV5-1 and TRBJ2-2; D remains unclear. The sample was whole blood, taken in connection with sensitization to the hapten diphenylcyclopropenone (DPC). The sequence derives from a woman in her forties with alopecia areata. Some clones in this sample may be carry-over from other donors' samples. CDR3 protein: CASSLQSGIAGELFF. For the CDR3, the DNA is TGCGCCAGCAGTTTGCAGTCGGGTATCGCCGGGGAGCTGTTTTTT.